One sample yielded the 14 T cell receptor beta chains listed below, sequenced in a study of blood T cell repertoires in COVID-19 (dated by TCRdb to 2019 to 2021). Library generation was performed with the immunoSEQ multiplex PCR assay. Here the immuneACCESS table is served through TCRdb, limited to in-frame sequences with V and J called. Missing clones are a known gap in these copies; in checked studies unresolved V genes cover under half, and the rest lacks a known reason. This sample has roughly 250,000 clones in its table, and nearly 85% of those were observed once. The ten largest account for 5.5% of the sample. The material sequenced was peripheral blood. These receptor sequences come from a human donor in a cohort sampled during active COVID-19.

The CDR3 DNA follows: TGTGCCAGCAGCGTAGGAGGGGGTTTCACAGATACGCAGTATTTT. The encoded protein is CASSVGGGFTDTQYF. V and J are TRBV11-3 and TRBJ2-3; D possibly uses TRBD1 or TRBD2 (6 bases each). CDR1 and CDR2 (germline): SGHNT, YENEEA. V shed 5 bases and J shed 2 bases, with 14 bases lying between them. The CDR3 is 15 residues long.

This chain joins TRBV15 and TRBJ2-1; D might be TRBD2 (5 bases). The V gene's germline CDR1 is LNHNV and CDR2 YYDKDF (reference sequence). V was trimmed by 0 bases and J by 7 bases, leaving 19 bases between them. The CDR3 covers 17 residues. The CDR3 sequence: CATSRDLRSSGRNEQFF. The CDR3 DNA sequence: TGTGCCACCAGCAGAGATTTACGGTCGAGCGGTCGGAATGAGCAGTTCTTC.

The chain uses TRBV4-2 and TRBJ1-1; D remains ambiguous. Germline V gives CDR1 LGHNA, CDR2 YNFKEQ. This CDR3 is 15 amino acids long. V lost 4 bases to trimming and J lost 2 bases, with 14 bases between them. The CDR3 DNA sequence: TGTGCCAGCAGCCTCGGCGGAGGGAGCAACACTGAAGCTTTCTTT. Protein sequence: CASSLGGGSNTEAFF.

The V gene is TRBV11-2, the J gene TRBJ2-7; maybe TRBD1 (6 bases). Trimming removed 4 bases at V and 2 bases at J, with 15 bases between. CDR3 length: 15 amino acids. Germline CDR1 and CDR2: SGHAT and FQNNGV. In DNA, the CDR3 is TGTGCCAGCAGCTCCATCCAGGGGCACACCTACGAGCAGTACTTC. It is translated as CASSSIQGHTYEQYF.

As concerns this clone: Other DNA sequences of this sample code for an identical CDR3. The rearrangement uses TRBV5-1 and TRBJ1-4, with D perhaps TRBD1 (6 bases). Germline CDR1 and CDR2: SGHRS and YFSETQ. V dropped 0 bases and J dropped 7 bases, with 10 bases sitting between them. The CDR3 covers 14 residues. CDR3 nucleotide sequence: TGCGCCAGCAGCTTGGACAGGGCCGGTGAAAAACTGTTTTTT. Translated, it gives CASSLDRAGEKLFF.

This clone has only one observation. The V and J genes are TRBV5-8 and TRBJ2-7; 10 nucleotides match TRBD1. This CDR3 has 15 amino acids. Trimming cost V 0 bases and J 5 bases; bases outside gene matches: 5. Germline CDR1 and CDR2: SGHTS and YDEGEE. CDR3 amino acids: CASSLGQGAINEQYF. The CDR3 bases are TGTGCCAGCAGCTTGGGACAGGGGGCTATCAACGAGCAGTACTTC.

The CDR3 DNA reads as TGTGCCACCAGCACGGGACAGGGGGGTAACTATGGCTACACCTTC. Protein: CATSTGQGGNYGYTF. This chain connects TRBV15 to TRBJ1-2; TRBD1 matches at 11 bases. V shed 4 bases and J 1 base; nucleotides not matched to a gene: 2. Germline CDR1 LNHNV, CDR2 YYDKDF (reference sequence). The CDR3 sequence is 15 residues long.

This clone was seen a few times. The chain has TRBV7-9 and TRBJ2-7; 9 bases are a match to TRBD2. CDR1 SEHNR and CDR2 FQNEAQ come from the germline V gene (reference sequence). J lost 3 bases, V lost 4 bases, and 13 bases had no gene match. CDR3 size: 17 residues. CDR3 in DNA: TGTGCCAGCAGCTACCGGGGTAGCGGGGGTGCGAGCTACGAGCAGTACTTC. It is translated as CASSYRGSGGASYEQYF.

This clone was picked up one time. The rearrangement joins TRBV3-1 (or the pseudogene TRBV3-2) to TRBJ1-1; D unresolved. CDR1 and CDR2 (germline): LGHDT, YNNKEL (reference sequence). The V gene lost 1 base and the J gene lost 4 bases, with 10 bases spanning the gap. This CDR3 spans 14 amino acids. The CDR3 spells CASSQVSGITEAFF. The CDR3 coding sequence is TGTGCCAGCAGCCAAGTTTCGGGGATCACTGAAGCTTTCTTT.

The chain carries TRBV6-1 and TRBJ1-4; 8 bases map to TRBD1. Germline V lookup: CDR1 MNHNS, CDR2 SASEGT. Trimming at V came to 2 bases and at J to 0 bases, leaving 11 bases not matched to a gene. CDR3 length equals 19 residues. CDR3 sequence reads: CASSERVGTGVATNEKLFF. CDR3 coding DNA: TGTGCCAGCAGTGAAAGGGTCGGGACAGGAGTTGCAACTAATGAAAAACTGTTTTTT.

This chain uses TRBV3-1 (or the pseudogene TRBV3-2) with TRBJ2-5; tentative D call: TRBD2 (7 bases). Germline V gene data show CDR1 as LGHDT and CDR2 as YNNKEL (reference sequence). This CDR3 region has 16 residues. The V end was cut by 0 bases, the J end by 2 bases, with 13 bases between. CDR3: CASSQDIGGHQETQYF. The CDR3 nucleotides read TGTGCCAGCAGCCAAGATATCGGGGGGCATCAAGAGACCCAGTACTTC.

J is TRBJ1-4 and V is TRBV5-1; D remains ambiguous. Germline CDR1 SGHRS, CDR2 YFSETQ. This CDR3 is built from 14 residues. Trimming cost V 3 bases and J 0 bases, with 6 bases left between them. CDR3 in amino acids: CASSSGATNEKLFF. In DNA, the CDR3 is TGCGCCAGCAGCTCGGGAGCAACTAATGAAAAACTGTTTTTT.

The chain combines TRBV6-4 with TRBJ2-1; the D is unclear. V gave up 4 bases and J gave up 8 bases, with 15 bases separating them. CDR3 length equals 14 residues. CDR1 and CDR2 from the germline V gene are MRHNA and SNTAGT. The CDR3 sequence: CASSVSRSRDEQFF. DNA for the CDR3: TGTGCCAGCAGTGTTAGCCGCTCCCGGGATGAGCAGTTCTTC.

V usage is TRBV4-1 and J usage is TRBJ1-1; 7 bases align to TRBD1. V lost 1 base and J lost 1; bases outside the gene matches: 9. The CDR3 covers 17 residues. Germline V gene data show CDR1 as MGHRA and CDR2 as YSYEKL. CDR3 bases: TGCGCCAGCAGCCAAGCCGGGAGGGGGCCGAGGAACACTGAAGCTTTCTTT. Translating gives CASSQAGRGPRNTEAFF.